This TCR beta chain was profiled in a study of blood T cells in healthy people across ages (dated by TCRdb to the mid-2010s). The study in broad terms: In model experiments, template switching captured roughly one uniquely barcoded TCR beta cDNA molecule for every two T cells. Age-related changes in TCR beta repertoire diversity were measured in the study by deep sequencing normalized with unique cDNA molecular identifiers. To avoid experimental bias, donors of different ages were distributed randomly across sequencing lanes. Four age groups were formed from the donors: young (average roughly 15 years), middle-aged (around 40), aged (62) and long-lived (about 80). Two additional independent replicas of 1 million unique cDNA reads from the same blood draw were analyzed for two donors (one aged 18 to 30 and one aged 80 or older).

Sequences SQVTM (CDR1) and ANQGSEA (CDR2) are obtained from the germline V gene. V is shortened by 2 bases, J by 0 bases, and the region joining them spans 10 bases. From the cysteine up to the phenylalanine, the CDR3 has a length of 14 residues. CDR3 DNA is the only sequence kept; it has 42 bases, read in frame from the first base. The library was produced with 5' RACE. Sequencing instrument: Illumina HiSeq 2500. A second PCR of about 6 to 11 cycles was run with a J-beta primer mix and a sample-barcoded 5' primer. A template-switch 5' adaptor carrying 12 random nucleotides introduced a unique molecular identifier onto each TCR beta cDNA molecule. Each sample yielded at least 3 million CDR3-containing paired-end reads. First-strand cDNA synthesis was performed from all RNA using the Mint cDNA synthesis kit, with priming by a TRBC-specific oligonucleotide. Following uracil-DNA glycosylase treatment, a first 18-cycle PCR with universal primers M1SS and BC2_uni_R was performed on all cDNA. In the original analysis: Each sample was normalized by randomly selecting 1 million high-quality reads, each carrying a distinct molecular identifier. Reads sharing molecular identifiers were discarded rather than binned into consensus sequences. CDR3 identification, clonotype clustering and error correction used MiTCR with a Q25 quality threshold and the strictest error-elimination algorithm. A nonparametric unseen species model with Euler transformation was used to estimate lower-bound total TCR beta diversity. TCRdb reanalyzed the raw reads on its own, using fastp at Q25 for trimming and MiXCR for clone calling, and kept in-frame beta chains. Duplicate CDR3 protein sequences are folded into a single record with the most common DNA and genes. The V and J calls, along with clone size, are taken from TCRdb and not from the paper's own processing. Present in this sample are 1.4 million or so distinct CDR3 sequences, about 45% of which were seen just once. The ten largest clones capture just over 4% of the sample.

Systemically healthy Caucasian individuals from Russia, some 36 in total and aged about 6 to 90 years, were included as donors. Each donor gave about 9.7 milliliters of peripheral blood, drawn into EDTA-treated Vacutainer tubes. Ficoll-Paque density-gradient centrifugation was used to isolate PBMCs, with at least 6.5 million obtained per sample. Total RNA, at least 5.5 micrograms per sample, was extracted from PBMCs with Trizol reagent. Naive CD45RAhigh/CD27high T cell percentages were measured by flow cytometry on a PBMC aliquot from every donor. There are a few counts of this clonotype. The antigen it recognizes is unknown. One base away there is no much larger clone; base qualities are not given. Summary of the overall study and its limitations: Because donor CMV infection status was unknown, age-related changes in expanded clonotypes were potentially confounded. As age increased, observed TCR beta diversity per million T cells dropped in a roughly linear way, and a significant reduction was already evident by age 40. Since profiling was done on bulk unsorted PBMCs, naive and antigen-experienced compartments could not be conclusively compared. Compared with the aged group, the long-lived group had more naive CD4+ T cells, fewer expanded clones and increased TCR diversity, a pattern suggesting age selection. Observed TCR beta diversity correlated strongly with the percentage of naive T cells measured by flow cytometry. Estimates of total diversity from one million sequenced T cells were regarded as lower bounds and underestimates.

The rearrangement combines TRBV29-1 with TRBJ1-1; a confident D gene designation cannot be given. The TCR originated in a woman aged 18-29 years in good health. The sample consisted of blood. CDR3 region: CSVERLQLNTEAFF. The sequenced DNA is TGCAGCGTTGAACGGCTACAGTTGAACACTGAAGCTTTCTTT.